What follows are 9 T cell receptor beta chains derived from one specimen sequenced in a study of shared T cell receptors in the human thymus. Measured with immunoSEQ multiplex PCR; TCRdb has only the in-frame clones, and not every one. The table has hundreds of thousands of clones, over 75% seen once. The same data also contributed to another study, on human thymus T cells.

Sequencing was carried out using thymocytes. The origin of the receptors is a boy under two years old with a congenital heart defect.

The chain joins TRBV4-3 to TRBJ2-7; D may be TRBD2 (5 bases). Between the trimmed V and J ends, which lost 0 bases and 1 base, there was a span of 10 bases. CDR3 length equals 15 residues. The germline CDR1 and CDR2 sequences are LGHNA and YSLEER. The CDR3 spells CASSQERAGSYEQYF. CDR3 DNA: TGCGCCAGCAGCCAAGAAAGGGCGGGTTCCTACGAGCAGTACTTC.

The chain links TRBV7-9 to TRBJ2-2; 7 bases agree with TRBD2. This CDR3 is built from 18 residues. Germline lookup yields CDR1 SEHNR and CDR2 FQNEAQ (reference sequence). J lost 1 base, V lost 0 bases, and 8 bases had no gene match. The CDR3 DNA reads TGTGCCAGCAGCTTAGCCATCCGGCTAGCGGTGAACACCGGGGAGCTGTTTTTT. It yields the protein CASSLAIRLAVNTGELFF. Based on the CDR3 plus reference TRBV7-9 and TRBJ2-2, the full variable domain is DTGVSQNPRHKITKRGQNVTFRCDPISEHNRLYWYRQTLGQGPEFLTYFQNEAQLEKSRLLSDRFSAERPKGSFSTLEIQRTEQGDSAMYLCASSLAIRLAVNTGELFFGEGSRLTVL.

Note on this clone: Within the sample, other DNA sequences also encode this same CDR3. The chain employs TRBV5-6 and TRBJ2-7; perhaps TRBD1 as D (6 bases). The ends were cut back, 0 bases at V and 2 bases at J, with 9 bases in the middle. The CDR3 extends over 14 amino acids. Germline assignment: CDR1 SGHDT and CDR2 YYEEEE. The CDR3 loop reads CASSLGQVPYEQYF. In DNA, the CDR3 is TGTGCCAGCAGCTTGGGACAGGTACCCTACGAGCAGTACTTC.

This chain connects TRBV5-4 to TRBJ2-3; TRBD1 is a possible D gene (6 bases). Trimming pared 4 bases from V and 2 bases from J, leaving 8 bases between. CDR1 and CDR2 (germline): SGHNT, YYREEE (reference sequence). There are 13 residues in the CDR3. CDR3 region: CASSRDTTDTQYF. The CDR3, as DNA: TGTGCCAGCAGCCGGGACACCACAGATACGCAGTATTTT.

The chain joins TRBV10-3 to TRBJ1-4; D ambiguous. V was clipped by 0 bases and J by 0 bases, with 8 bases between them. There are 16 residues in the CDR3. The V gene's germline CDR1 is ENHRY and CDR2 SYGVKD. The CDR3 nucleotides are TGTGCCATCAGTGAGTCGGCCGGAGCAACTAATGAAAAACTGTTTTTT. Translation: CAISESAGATNEKLFF.

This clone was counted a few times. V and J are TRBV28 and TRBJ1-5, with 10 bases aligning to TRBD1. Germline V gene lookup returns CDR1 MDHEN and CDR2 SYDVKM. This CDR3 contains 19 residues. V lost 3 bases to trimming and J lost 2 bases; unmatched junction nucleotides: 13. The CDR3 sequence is CASSFDERQGARGNQPQHF. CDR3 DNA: TGTGCCAGCAGTTTCGATGAGAGACAGGGGGCAAGGGGCAATCAGCCCCAGCATTTT.

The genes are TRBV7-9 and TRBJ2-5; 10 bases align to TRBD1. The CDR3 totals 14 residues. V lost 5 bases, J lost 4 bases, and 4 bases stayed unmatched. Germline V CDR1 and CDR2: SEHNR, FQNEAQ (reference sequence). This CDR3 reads CASSPTGGGETQYF. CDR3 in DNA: TGTGCCAGCAGCCCGACAGGGGGCGGAGAGACCCAGTACTTC.

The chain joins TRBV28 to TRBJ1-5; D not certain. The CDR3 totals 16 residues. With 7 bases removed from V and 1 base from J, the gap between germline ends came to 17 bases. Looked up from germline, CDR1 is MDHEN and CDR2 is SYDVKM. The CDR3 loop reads CASTPPGRESNQPQHF. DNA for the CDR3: TGTGCCAGCACCCCCCCCGGGAGGGAGAGCAATCAGCCCCAGCATTTT.

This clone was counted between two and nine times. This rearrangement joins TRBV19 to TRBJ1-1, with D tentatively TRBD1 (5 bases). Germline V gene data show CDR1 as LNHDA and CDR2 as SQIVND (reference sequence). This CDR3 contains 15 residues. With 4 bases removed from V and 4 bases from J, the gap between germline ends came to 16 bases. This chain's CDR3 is CASSKTVQGPTEAFF. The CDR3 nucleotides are TGTGCCAGTAGTAAGACAGTCCAGGGTCCCACTGAAGCTTTCTTT.